This TCR beta chain was identified in a study of T cell repertoires in cytomegalovirus infection. Study background: HLA-C-restricted CMV epitopes, recently identified, and well-studied HLA-B-restricted ones were used by the study. From public TCR beta signatures came an indication of both CMV infection and matching HLA type.

Notes on this clonotype: Its antigen is not known.

TCRdb recomputed calls from the reads with MiXCR, one row per CDR3 protein. The table includes about 900,000 distinct CDR3 sequences, 30% to 40% detected once. Findings and limits, study-wide: HLA-C-restricted CMV clonotypes gave the most frequent clonotype in two of eight donors. Carriers of CMV plus the relevant HLA were identified by cumulative public TCR beta family frequency.

This TCR was sampled from a human donor in good health (CMV status not recorded). Some clones in this sample may be carry-over from other donors' samples. The material sequenced was cultured CD8+ T cells from PBMCs, taken from culture after CMV antigen stimulation.

The CDR3, as DNA: TGTGCCAGTAGAATGAACGCATATGAGCGGGACAATGAGCAGTTCTTC. It encodes CASRMNAYERDNEQFF. This chain uses TRBV19 with TRBJ2-1; the D gene is possibly TRBD2 (6 bases). Between the trimmed V and J ends, which lost 6 bases and 5 bases, there was a span of 20 bases. This CDR3 spans 16 amino acids. Germline CDR1 and CDR2: LNHDA and SQIVND (reference sequence). The full variable domain, its missing parts supplied by reference TRBV19 and TRBJ2-1, is DGGITQSPKYLFRKEGQNVTLSCEQNLNHDAMYWYRQDPGQGLRLIYYSQIVNDFQKGDIAEGYSVSREKKESFPLTVTSAQKNPTAFYLCASRMNAYERDNEQFFGPGTRLTVL.